Listed here are 19 T cell receptor beta chains from one sample, sequenced in a study of technical replicates of blood from a few donors. The repertoire was sequenced with immunoSEQ multiplex PCR; TCRdb's copy has only in-frame clones and lacks some. The table includes tens of thousands of clones, around 94% detected once. The sequencing input was T cells isolated from PBMCs. Every receptor here comes from a human donor in good health.

The rearrangement links TRBV18 to TRBJ2-7, with 11 bases identical to TRBD1. CDR1 is KGHSH, CDR2 LQKENI, per germline. After removal of 0 bases from V and 7 bases from J, the junction contained 8 bases not matched to a gene. The CDR3 totals 16 residues. The CDR3 protein is CASSPPYGQGAEEQYF. As DNA, the CDR3 is TGTGCCAGCTCACCACCTTACGGACAGGGGGCTGAAGAGCAGTACTTC.

This chain joins TRBV7-8 and TRBJ2-7, with D possibly being TRBD2 (5 bases). The V end was cut by 0 bases, the J end by 5 bases, with 14 bases between. CDR3 length equals 15 residues. Germline CDR1 reads SGHVS; CDR2 reads FQNEAQ. CDR3 nucleotides: TGTGCCAGCAGCTTAGCGGCTGCCCGGGATAACGAGCAGTACTTC. Protein product: CASSLAAARDNEQYF.

V gene TRBV18 combines with J gene TRBJ2-7, with D possibly being TRBD2 (6 bases). V lost 0 bases and J lost 5, with 11 bases in between. The CDR3 sequence is 14 residues long. The germline V gene encodes CDR1 KGHSH and CDR2 LQKENI. This chain's CDR3 is CASSPPNGGDEQYF. The CDR3 nucleotides are TGTGCCAGCTCACCACCCAATGGCGGGGACGAGCAGTACTTC.

V gene TRBV11-2 combines with J gene TRBJ2-5; the D gene is possibly TRBD2 (6 bases). Germline CDR1 and CDR2: SGHAT and FQNNGV. This CDR3 contains 12 residues. This chain's CDR3 is CATRGAWETQYF. CDR3 nucleotide sequence: TGTGCTACTCGCGGGGCGTGGGAAACCCAGTACTTC. Full variable domain (outside the CDR3, taken from reference TRBV11-2 and TRBJ2-5): EAGVAQSPRYKIIEKRQSVAFWCNPISGHATLYWYQQILGQGPKLLIQFQNNGVVDDSQLPKDRFSAERLKGVDSTLKIQPAKLEDSAVYLCATRGAWETQYFGPGTRLLVL.

This chain connects TRBV2 to TRBJ2-5, with D perhaps matching TRBD1 (6 bases). The germline V gene encodes CDR1 SNHLY and CDR2 FYNNEI. This CDR3 has 14 amino acids. Trimming cost V 7 bases and J 2 bases, with 14 bases left between them. DNA of the CDR3: TGTGCCAGCATTCGGGGACAAAAACAAGAGACCCAGTACTTC. This encodes CASIRGQKQETQYF.

The chain has TRBV4-1 and TRBJ2-1; 9 nucleotides agree with TRBD2. The germline V gene encodes CDR1 MGHRA and CDR2 YSYEKL. The CDR3 loop spans 15 amino acids. Trimming at V came to 4 bases and at J to 7 bases, leaving 8 bases not matched to a gene. CDR3 sequence reads: CASSPLASGVNEQFF. In nucleotides, the CDR3 is TGCGCCAGCAGCCCCCTGGCTAGCGGGGTTAATGAGCAGTTCTTC.

The chain uses TRBV6-1 and TRBJ2-7; 9 positions agree with TRBD1. V lost 3 bases and J lost 6; bases outside the gene matches: 15. The germline V gene encodes CDR1 MNHNS and CDR2 SASEGT. The CDR3 is 17 amino acids. The CDR3 loop is CASSERTGVRVASEQYF. The CDR3 DNA follows: TGTGCCAGCAGTGAGAGGACAGGGGTTCGGGTAGCCTCCGAGCAGTACTTC.

The V gene is TRBV5-6, the J gene TRBJ1-4; TRBD1 aligns across 12 bases. With 2 bases clipped from V and 8 bases from J, the junction kept 4 bases outside the gene matches. Germline values: CDR1 SGHDT, CDR2 YYEEEE. The CDR3 has 15 residues. CDR3 bases: TGTGCCAGCAGCTTTAAAGGGACAGGGGGCGAAAAACTGTTTTTT. It yields the protein CASSFKGTGGEKLFF.

The chain carries TRBV6-5 and TRBJ2-5, with D perhaps TRBD1 (6 bases). Germline assignment: CDR1 MNHEY and CDR2 SVGAGI. Deletions cut 2 bases from V and 1 base from J, with 8 bases between. The CDR3 sequence is 14 residues long. Written as DNA, the CDR3 is TGTGCCAGCAGTTACGGGGGCTTCCAAGAGACCCAGTACTTC. The encoded protein is CASSYGGFQETQYF.

This chain joins TRBV28 and TRBJ2-1; 8 bases match TRBD2. Germline V gene lookup returns CDR1 MDHEN and CDR2 SYDVKM. V lost 5 bases and J lost 12; bases outside the gene matches: 9. The CDR3 is 13 residues long. The CDR3 DNA reads as TGTGCCAGCAGTCTCGGGACTAGTAGGGGGCAGTTCTTC. The encoded protein is CASSLGTSRGQFF. The full variable domain, its missing parts supplied by reference TRBV28 and TRBJ2-1, is DVKVTQSSRYLVKRTGEKVFLECVQDMDHENMFWYRQDPGLGLRLIYFSYDVKMKEKGDIPEGYSVSREKKERFSLILESASTNQTSMYLCASSLGTSRGQFFGPGTRLTVL.

CDR3 region: CASSEAGGGTGELFF. CDR3 coding DNA: TGTGCCAGCAGTGAAGCCGGGGGTGGCACCGGGGAGCTGTTTTTT. The V gene is TRBV2, the J gene TRBJ2-2; D perhaps matches TRBD2 (6 bases). CDR1 and CDR2 (germline): SNHLY, FYNNEI. Deletions cut 0 bases from V and 4 bases from J, with 9 bases between. The CDR3 length is 15 residues. The full variable domain, its missing parts supplied by reference TRBV2 and TRBJ2-2, is EPEVTQTPSHQVTQMGQEVILRCVPISNHLYFYWYRQILGQKVEFLVSFYNNEISEKSEIFDDQFSVERPDGSNFTLKIRSTKLEDSAMYFCASSEAGGGTGELFFGEGSRLTVL.

The chain carries TRBV27 and TRBJ2-1; D perhaps matches TRBD2 (5 bases). CDR1 and CDR2 (germline): MNHEY, SMNVEV (reference sequence). CDR3 size: 12 residues. Trimming stripped 8 bases from V and 3 bases from J, with 8 bases between. CDR3: CASRGGYNEQFF. The CDR3 DNA is TGTGCCAGCCGGGGTGGCTACAATGAGCAGTTCTTC.

The genes are TRBV28 and TRBJ1-2; possibly TRBD1 for D (6 bases). Germline assignment: CDR1 MDHEN and CDR2 SYDVKM. There are 16 residues in the CDR3. The V gene lost 4 bases and the J gene lost 8 bases, with 23 bases spanning the gap. CDR3 region: CASSSNLRQGREGYTF. DNA for the CDR3: TGTGCCAGCAGTTCGAACCTGCGCCAGGGGCGAGAGGGCTACACCTTC.

The chain uses TRBV28 and TRBJ2-6; 8 nucleotides match TRBD1. The germline V gene encodes CDR1 MDHEN and CDR2 SYDVKM. The CDR3 extends over 17 amino acids. With 6 bases clipped from V and 4 bases from J, the junction kept 11 bases outside the gene matches. The CDR3 nucleotides are TGTGCCAGCAGCACCAGGGGGCGGACCGAGGGGGCCAACGTCCTGACTTTC. The encoded protein is CASSTRGRTEGANVLTF.

This chain uses TRBV28 with TRBJ2-1; 7 bases map to TRBD1. The CDR3 contains 14 residues. V shed 3 bases, J shed 4 bases, and the junction held 3 bases outside the gene matches. The germline V gene encodes CDR1 MDHEN and CDR2 SYDVKM. CDR3 nucleotide sequence: TGTGCCAGCAGTTTTGGACAGGCTTACAATGAGCAGTTCTTC. Translating it yields CASSFGQAYNEQFF.

The chain carries TRBV6-1 and TRBJ2-1, with 12 nucleotides matching TRBD2. In germline, CDR1 is MNHNS, CDR2 SASEGT. The CDR3 loop spans 14 amino acids. The V segment lost 4 bases and the J segment 7 bases; nucleotides outside the gene matches: 2. DNA for the CDR3: TGTGCCAGCAGTGGACTAGCGGGAGTTAATGAGCAGTTCTTC. This codes for CASSGLAGVNEQFF.

The gene calls are TRBV7-9 and TRBJ2-1, with 9 bases fitting TRBD2. The CDR3 is 15 amino acids. The germline CDR1 and CDR2 sequences are SEHNR and FQNEAQ (reference sequence). V was clipped by 3 bases and J by 8 bases; unmatched bases: 8. In nucleotides, the CDR3 is TGTGCCAGCAGCTTTAGCGGGAGTCGGAGCGATGAGCAGTTCTTC. The encoded protein is CASSFSGSRSDEQFF.

The V gene is TRBV28, the J gene TRBJ1-2; unclear D gene. CDR3 length equals 13 residues. The V end lost 9 bases, the J end lost 0 bases, and 11 bases lay between the germline ends. The V gene's germline CDR1 is MDHEN and CDR2 SYDVKM. CDR3: CASEFTANYGYTF. In DNA form, the CDR3 reads TGTGCCAGTGAATTTACAGCTAACTATGGCTACACCTTC.

The CDR3 bases are TGTGCCAGCAGCCACCCCGGGACTAGCGGCTACGAGCAGTACTTC. The encoded protein is CASSHPGTSGYEQYF. The rearrangement joins TRBV14 to TRBJ2-7; TRBD2 matches 11 bases. Germline CDR1 reads SGHDN; CDR2 reads FVKESK. The V gene end was trimmed by 3 bases and the J gene end by 3 bases; junction bases not matched to a gene: 4. This CDR3 is built from 15 residues.